This T cell receptor (beta chain) appears in the sequencing data of a study of shared clonotypes between healthy human individuals. Trimming shortened V by 10 bases and J by 4 bases, and 29 bases separated the two germline ends. The CDR3 sequence is 18 residues long. The V gene's germline CDR1 is LNHDA and CDR2 SQIVND (reference sequence). The data were produced by immunoSEQ multiplex PCR, yet TCRdb's version contains in-frame clones alone and is incomplete. Of around 2,000,000 clones listed, around 95% are singletons. The clonotype was recovered from a man younger than 35 in good health. The rearrangement joins TRBV19 to TRBJ1-3, with TRBD1 as a possible D gene (5 bases). Sequencing was carried out using naive CD4+ T cells sorted from blood. The subset here: CD45RA+ positively selected. The CDR3 loop reads CAISSGAGNFLVGNTIYF. CDR3 bases: TGTGCCATTTCCTCCGGGGCAGGGAATTTCCTGGTCGGAAACACCATATATTTT.